A single sample gave rise to the 19 T cell receptor beta chains below, sequenced in a study of blood T cell repertoires in COVID-19. Assay: immunoSEQ multiplex PCR; the TCRdb copy retains only in-frame clones and omits some. The sample carries fewer than 85,000 clones, roughly 82% recorded once. Sequenced: peripheral blood. Every receptor here comes from an elderly woman with active or convalescent COVID-19.

The genes are TRBV5-5 and TRBJ1-5; TRBD1 agrees at 9 bases. Germline V gives CDR1 SGHKS, CDR2 YYEKEE (reference sequence). The CDR3 contains 15 residues. V shed 4 bases, J shed 5 bases, and the junction held 7 bases outside the gene matches. As DNA, the CDR3 is TGTGCCAGCAGCCCTCGGACAGGGGTAGATCAGCCCCAGCATTTT. Translated: CASSPRTGVDQPQHF.

This chain joins TRBV10-1 and TRBJ2-1, with no clear D. Trimming pared 2 bases from V and 2 bases from J, leaving 10 bases between. The germline V gene has CDR1 WNHNN and CDR2 SYGVQD (reference sequence). The CDR3 runs to 15 residues. This CDR3 is CASSEEEFPYNEQFF. The CDR3 nucleotides read TGCGCCAGCAGTGAGGAGGAGTTCCCCTACAATGAGCAGTTCTTC.

The chain links TRBV3-1 (or the pseudogene TRBV3-2) to TRBJ1-2, with D unresolved. The germline CDR1 and CDR2 sequences are LGHDT and YNNKEL (reference sequence). The CDR3 has 12 residues. V lost 4 bases to trimming and J lost 11 bases, with 14 bases between them. The CDR3 here is CASSLQVGLYTF. For the CDR3, the DNA is TGTGCCAGCAGCCTTCAAGTCGGACTATACACCTTC.

The chain couples TRBV28 to TRBJ1-1; D is undetermined. The CDR3 has 15 amino acids. Germline V gene data show CDR1 as MDHEN and CDR2 as SYDVKM. V was clipped by 3 bases and J by 1 base, with 12 bases between them. The CDR3: CASSLGRAGNTEAFF. The CDR3 region has the DNA TGTGCCAGCAGTTTGGGGAGAGCGGGGAACACTGAAGCTTTCTTT.

The rearrangement joins TRBV4-3 to TRBJ2-3; 9 nucleotides agree with TRBD1. The CDR3 has 17 residues. Trimming at V came to 0 bases and at J to 1 base, leaving 5 bases not matched to a gene. The germline V gene has CDR1 LGHNA and CDR2 YSLEER. CDR3 sequence reads: CASSQEGGTGRTDTQYF. In DNA, the CDR3 is TGCGCCAGCAGCCAAGAAGGGGGGACAGGGCGCACAGATACGCAGTATTTT.

V is TRBV19 and J is TRBJ1-2; D remains ambiguous. Between the trimmed V and J ends, which lost 7 bases and 4 bases, there was a span of 22 bases. The CDR3 loop spans 16 amino acids. CDR1 and CDR2 (germline): LNHDA, SQIVND (reference sequence). The CDR3 spells CASTYTQEESAYGYTF. The CDR3 DNA sequence: TGTGCCAGTACCTATACGCAAGAGGAGAGCGCCTATGGCTACACCTTC.

The CDR3 DNA follows: TGTGCCAGCAGCGGGGCGGACAGGGACACTGGAGGCGGGGAGCTGTTTTTT. Amino acid sequence: CASSGADRDTGGGELFF. The chain carries TRBV7-9 and TRBJ2-2; 8 positions agree with TRBD1. Germline assignment: CDR1 SEHNR and CDR2 FQNEAQ (reference sequence). J lost 7 bases, V lost 5 bases, and 15 bases had no gene match. The CDR3 extends over 17 amino acids.

The chain couples TRBV5-8 to TRBJ2-3, with D maybe TRBD1 (6 bases). V gave up 4 bases and J gave up 4 bases, with 16 bases separating them. The CDR3 sequence is 15 residues long. Germline V CDR1 and CDR2: SGHTS, YDEGEE. This CDR3 is CASSQTGNTADTQYF. The CDR3 DNA is TGTGCCAGCAGCCAAACAGGGAATACAGCAGATACGCAGTATTTT.

This clone showed up many times. The chain recombines TRBV11-1 with TRBJ2-1, with a tentative D call TRBD1 (5 bases). CDR1 and CDR2 (germline): SGHAT, FQDESV (reference sequence). This CDR3 spans 16 amino acids. V was cut by 5 bases and J by 0 bases, with 14 bases left in between. CDR3 protein: CASSARQMSSYNEQFF. The CDR3 bases are TGTGCCAGCAGCGCCAGACAGATGAGCTCCTACAATGAGCAGTTCTTC.

This clone is a singleton in its sample. The V and J genes are TRBV7-8 and TRBJ1-2; 9 nucleotides line up with TRBD1. The CDR3 totals 15 residues. Germline lookup yields CDR1 SGHVS and CDR2 FQNEAQ. V lost 5 bases to trimming and J lost 4 bases; unmatched junction nucleotides: 8. DNA for the CDR3: TGTGCCAGCAGCCTTCGGACAGGGGCGGTCTATGGCTACACCTTC. Its translation: CASSLRTGAVYGYTF.

V gene TRBV3-1 (or the pseudogene TRBV3-2) combines with J gene TRBJ1-3; D is undetermined. The CDR3 runs to 18 residues. The V end was cut by 4 bases, the J end by 1 base, with 20 bases between. Germline V lookup: CDR1 LGHDT, CDR2 YNNKEL (reference sequence). The CDR3 DNA follows: TGTGCCAGCAGCCGGGGAGCCACGCCGGTTAGTTCTGGAAACACCATATATTTT. Protein product: CASSRGATPVSSGNTIYF.

The rearrangement joins TRBV2 to TRBJ1-2; D unclear. V was pared by 6 bases and J by 6 bases, with 5 bases between. Looked up from germline, CDR1 is SNHLY and CDR2 is FYNNEI. The CDR3 runs 10 residues. CDR3 bases: TGTGCCAGCAGGGAGGATGGCTACACCTTC. Translating it yields CASREDGYTF. Based on the CDR3 plus reference TRBV2 and TRBJ1-2, the full variable domain is EPEVTQTPSHQVTQMGQEVILRCVPISNHLYFYWYRQILGQKVEFLVSFYNNEISEKSEIFDDQFSVERPDGSNFTLKIRSTKLEDSAMYFCASREDGYTFGSGTRLTVV.

The genes are TRBV7-3 and TRBJ2-1; tentatively, D is TRBD2 (6 bases). CDR1 is SGHTA, CDR2 FQGTGA, per germline. V was shortened by 0 bases and J by 2 bases, with 8 bases between the two germline ends. CDR3 length: 15 residues. CDR3 nucleotides: TGTGCCAGCAGCTTAACTAGCGGTGCCTACAATGAGCAGTTCTTC. Amino acid sequence: CASSLTSGAYNEQFF. The full variable domain, completed using reference TRBV7-3 and TRBJ2-1, is GAGVSQTPSNKVTEKGKYVELRCDPISGHTALYWYRQSLGQGPEFLIYFQGTGAADDSGLPNDRFFAVRPEGSVSTLKIQRTERGDSAVYLCASSLTSGAYNEQFFGPGTRLTVL.

V and J are TRBV5-1 and TRBJ1-4; maybe TRBD1 (5 bases). CDR1 is SGHRS and CDR2 is YFSETQ in the germline V gene. V lost 4 bases to trimming and J lost 3 bases, with 19 bases between them. The CDR3 runs to 17 residues. CDR3 nucleotides: TGCGCCAGCAGCCCCGGGACTTTTGAACGAGCTAATGAAAAACTGTTTTTT. This sequence encodes CASSPGTFERANEKLFF.

The chain joins TRBV12-3 or TRBV12-4 to TRBJ1-5, with a possible D match to TRBD1 (5 bases). The CDR3 covers 13 residues. With 5 bases removed from V and 5 bases from J, the gap between germline ends came to 10 bases. The CDR3: CASSGGRHQPQHF. The DNA of the CDR3 is TGTGCCAGCAGTGGGGGGAGGCATCAGCCCCAGCATTTT.

The chain employs TRBV7-9 and TRBJ2-7; weak D call: TRBD1 (5 bases). V lost 5 bases and J lost 0, with 14 bases in between. Germline-derived CDR1 and CDR2 are SEHNR and FQNEAQ (reference sequence). This CDR3 region has 15 residues. CDR3 amino acids: CASSTERTSSYEQYF. CDR3 nucleotides: TGTGCCAGCAGCACCGAAAGGACAAGCTCCTACGAGCAGTACTTC.

The chain carries TRBV7-6 and TRBJ2-3; D is perhaps TRBD1 (7 bases). The ends were cut back, 4 bases at V and 0 bases at J, with 14 bases in the middle. The CDR3 sequence is 16 residues long. In germline, CDR1 is SGHVS, CDR2 FNYEAQ. The CDR3 bases are TGTGCCAGCAGCTCCTCGACAGGGAGGAGCACAGATACGCAGTATTTT. It translates to CASSSSTGRSTDTQYF.

This clone was recorded only once. The chain links TRBV6-6 to TRBJ2-1; D ambiguous. Germline V gene sequence: CDR1 MNHNY, CDR2 SVGAGI (reference sequence). The CDR3 covers 13 residues. With 8 bases removed from V and 0 bases from J, the gap between germline ends came to 8 bases. CDR3 in amino acids: CASCTSSYNEQFF. The DNA of the CDR3 is TGTGCCAGCTGCACAAGCTCCTACAATGAGCAGTTCTTC.

This rearrangement joins TRBV7-9 to TRBJ2-1, with a possible D match to TRBD1 (5 bases). CDR3 length: 12 amino acids. The V and J ends lost 1 base and 15 bases respectively, with 13 bases between them. Germline assignment: CDR1 SEHNR and CDR2 FQNEAQ (reference sequence). The CDR3 DNA sequence: TGTGCCAGCAGCTTAGAAGCAGGGTTCGGGTTCTTC. This codes for CASSLEAGFGFF.